A selection of T cell receptor beta chains follows, all from one sample in a study of T cell responses to AZD1222 COVID-19 vaccine. The table came from immunoSEQ multiplex PCR; TCRdb's copy has only in-frame clones and leaves some out. Here the sample spans 95,000 to 100,000 clones, 90% being singletons. Source: peripheral blood, taken on day 0 of AZD1222 vaccination. These receptors came from an adult in good health. Each CDR3 is given without its conserved first and last residue. Fields, in order: clone size, J gene, V gene, CDR3 protein. Some rows have no size entry. The others give once, few or many, or a class for an expanded clone.

>-|TRBJ2-3|TRBV27
ASNLRIGRDTQY
>-|TRBJ1-4|TRBV9
ASSAGTEWNEKLF
>-|TRBJ2-5|TRBV5-1
ASSYPLYGVEQETQY
>-|TRBJ1-5|TRBV15
ATSTPLGAGNPPQH
>-|TRBJ1-1|TRBV11-3
ASSLGGEAF
>-|TRBJ2-3|TRBV20-1
SASPSLGWGDTQY
>-|TRBJ2-7|TRBV2
ASSDEGEEQY
>-|TRBJ2-5|TRBV5-1
ASSFSGTGEETQY
>-|TRBJ1-4|TRBV19
ASSMRGANEKLF
>-|TRBJ1-5|TRBV7-2
ASSQDGHYNQPQH
>once|TRBJ1-4|TRBV25-1
ASSEYGGTGVEKLF
>-|TRBJ1-2|TRBV19
ATKTGPYYGYT
>-|TRBJ1-1|TRBV3-1/TRBV3-2
ASSHKGMNTEAF
>-|TRBJ1-5|TRBV14
ASSQGPNQPQH
>few|TRBJ2-4|TRBV19
ASSIDRFQNIQY
>-|TRBJ2-7|TRBV5-1
ASSNLGTAITYEQY
>-|TRBJ2-5|TRBV6-5
ASSRDRGLETQY
>few|TRBJ2-1|TRBV10-3
AISGLAGGPWEQF
>-|TRBJ1-3|TRBV2
ASSPQEQHSGNTIY
>-|TRBJ1-2|TRBV7-2
ASSLASETAGGYT
>-|TRBJ1-3|TRBV3-1/TRBV3-2
ASSRDSSGNTIY
>-|TRBJ1-6|TRBV5-5
ASSLLAGYYNSPLH
>-|TRBJ1-6|TRBV5-1
GAPPVCGSPLH
>-|TRBJ1-1|TRBV6-5
ASRRDTEAF
>-|TRBJ1-2|TRBV5-1
ASSSERGTYGYT
>-|TRBJ1-5|TRBV6-1
ASSEDGHYSNQPQH
>-|TRBJ1-1|TRBV6-5
ASSPDTEAF
>-|TRBJ2-1|TRBV7-6
ASSFLGNEQF
>-|TRBJ2-1|TRBV25-1
ASSGSYGDEQF
>-|TRBJ1-2|TRBV12-3/TRBV12-4
ASSHTLNYGYT
>-|TRBJ2-3|TRBV4-2
ASSPGGSGIGDTQY
>-|TRBJ2-5|TRBV2
ASSVDRLAGGKETQY
>-|TRBJ2-1|TRBV7-9
ASSLVVGYYNEQF
>few|TRBJ1-6|TRBV10-3
AISDDRANNSPLH
>-|TRBJ1-1|TRBV5-1
ASSWGQSQNTEAF
>-|TRBJ2-5|TRBV5-1
ASSSAGGGGETQY
>-|TRBJ2-1|TRBV3-1/TRBV3-2
ASSRLGTVSSYNEQF
>few|TRBJ1-1|TRBV9
ASSATTVGEAF
>-|TRBJ1-2|TRBV7-9
ASEDRDSYGYT
>-|TRBJ2-6|TRBV28
ATGTGANVLT
>-|TRBJ1-1|TRBV6-1
ASSEIGWNTEAF
>-|TRBJ1-4|TRBV5-8
ASSFYSEEKLF
>-|TRBJ2-1|TRBV7-6
ASSLRGYNEQF
>-|TRBJ1-5|TRBV10-3
AISESGPGGGKGNQPQH
>-|TRBJ2-5|TRBV6-2/TRBV6-3
ASSYRGGETQY
>-|TRBJ2-1|TRBV19
ASSIAADEQF
>-|TRBJ2-7|TRBV29-1
SVETVTYEQY